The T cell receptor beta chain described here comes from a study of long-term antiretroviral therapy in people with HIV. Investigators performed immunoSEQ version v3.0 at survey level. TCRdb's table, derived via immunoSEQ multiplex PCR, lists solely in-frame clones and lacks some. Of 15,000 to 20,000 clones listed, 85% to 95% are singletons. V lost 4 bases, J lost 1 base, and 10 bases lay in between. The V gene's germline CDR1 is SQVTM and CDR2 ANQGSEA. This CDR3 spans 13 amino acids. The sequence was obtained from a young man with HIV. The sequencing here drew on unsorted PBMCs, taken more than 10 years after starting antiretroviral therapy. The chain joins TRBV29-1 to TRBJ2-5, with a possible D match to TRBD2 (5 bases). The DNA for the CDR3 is TGCAGCGTTGGTGGAGGCTCCCAAGAGACCCAGTACTTC. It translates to CSVGGGSQETQYF.